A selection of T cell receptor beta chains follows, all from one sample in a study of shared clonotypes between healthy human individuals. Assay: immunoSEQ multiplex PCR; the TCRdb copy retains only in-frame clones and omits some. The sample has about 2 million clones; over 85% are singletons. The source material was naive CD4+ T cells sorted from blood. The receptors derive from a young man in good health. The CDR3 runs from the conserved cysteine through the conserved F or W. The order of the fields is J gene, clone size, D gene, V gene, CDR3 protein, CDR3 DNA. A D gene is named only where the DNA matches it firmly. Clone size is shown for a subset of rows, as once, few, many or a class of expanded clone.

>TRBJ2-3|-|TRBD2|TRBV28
CASSHGGAGTDTQYF
TGTGCCAGCAGTCACGGGGGGGCGGGCACAGATACGCAGTATTTT
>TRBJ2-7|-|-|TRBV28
CASSSGPPGSYEQYF
TGTGCCAGCAGCTCGGGACCCCCCGGCTCCTACGAGCAGTACTTC
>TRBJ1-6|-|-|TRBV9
CASSVDGLNNSPLHF
TGTGCCAGCAGCGTAGACGGGTTAAATAATTCACCCCTCCACTTT
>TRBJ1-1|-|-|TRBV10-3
CAISEGGANTEAFF
TGTGCCATCAGTGAAGGAGGGGCGAACACTGAAGCTTTCTTT
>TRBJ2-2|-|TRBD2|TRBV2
CASKGLAGVTGELFF
TGTGCCAGCAAGGGACTAGCGGGAGTTACCGGGGAGCTGTTTTTT
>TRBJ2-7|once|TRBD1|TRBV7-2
CASSLKGGFSYEQYF
TGTGCCAGCAGCTTAAAAGGGGGCTTCTCCTACGAGCAGTACTTC
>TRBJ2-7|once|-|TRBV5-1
CASSLTAGSYEQYF
TGCGCCAGCAGCTTAACAGCAGGGAGCTACGAGCAGTACTTC
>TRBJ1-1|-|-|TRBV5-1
CASSSQGFSNTEAFF
TGCGCCAGCAGCTCGCAGGGATTTTCGAACACTGAAGCTTTCTTT
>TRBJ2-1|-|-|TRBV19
CASTRRVGKGAYNEQFF
TGTGCCAGTACCCGAAGGGTAGGAAAGGGAGCTTACAATGAGCAGTTCTTC
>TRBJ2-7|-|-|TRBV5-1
CASSPNSYEQYF
TGCGCCAGCAGCCCAAACTCCTACGAGCAGTACTTC
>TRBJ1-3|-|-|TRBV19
CASSPEGGPRPGNTIYF
TGTGCCAGTAGTCCGGAGGGAGGCCCCCGCCCTGGAAACACCATATATTTT
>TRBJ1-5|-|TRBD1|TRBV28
CASSSPQGGNQPQHF
TGTGCCAGCAGTTCCCCACAGGGGGGCAATCAGCCCCAGCATTTT
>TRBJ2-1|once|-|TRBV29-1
CSVEGVSGEGFEQFF
TGCAGCGTTGAAGGAGTAAGCGGAGAAGGGTTTGAGCAGTTCTTC
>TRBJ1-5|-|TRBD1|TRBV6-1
CASSEPTGGNQPQHF
TGTGCCAGCAGTGAACCCACAGGGGGCAATCAGCCCCAGCATTTT
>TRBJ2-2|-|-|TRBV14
CASSVAGTLNTGELFF
TGTGCCAGCAGCGTGGCAGGCACACTAAACACCGGGGAGCTGTTTTTT
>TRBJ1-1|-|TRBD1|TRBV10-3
CAISGETGGAGTEAFF
TGTGCCATCAGTGGAGAGACAGGGGGCGCAGGTACTGAAGCTTTCTTT